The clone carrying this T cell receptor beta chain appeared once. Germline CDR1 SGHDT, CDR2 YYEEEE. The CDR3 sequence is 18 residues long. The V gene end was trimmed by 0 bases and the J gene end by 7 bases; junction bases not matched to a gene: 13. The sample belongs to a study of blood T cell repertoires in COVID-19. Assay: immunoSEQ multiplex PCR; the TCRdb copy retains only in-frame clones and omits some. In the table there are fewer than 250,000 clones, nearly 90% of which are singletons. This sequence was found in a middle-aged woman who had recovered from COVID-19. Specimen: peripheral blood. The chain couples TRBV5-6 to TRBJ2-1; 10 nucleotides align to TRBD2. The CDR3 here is CASSLAELAGGPGNEQFF. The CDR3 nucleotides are TGTGCCAGCAGCTTGGCCGAGTTAGCGGGAGGTCCGGGGAATGAGCAGTTCTTC.